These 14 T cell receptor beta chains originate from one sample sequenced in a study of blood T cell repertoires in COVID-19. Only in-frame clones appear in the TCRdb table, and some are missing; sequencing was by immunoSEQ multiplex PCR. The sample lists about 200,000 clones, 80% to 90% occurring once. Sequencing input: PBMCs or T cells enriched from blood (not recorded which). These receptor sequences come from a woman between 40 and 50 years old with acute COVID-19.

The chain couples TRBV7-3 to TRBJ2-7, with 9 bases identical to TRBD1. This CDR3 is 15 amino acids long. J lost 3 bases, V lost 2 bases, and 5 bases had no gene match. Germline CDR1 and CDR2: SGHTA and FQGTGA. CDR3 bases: TGTGCCAGCAGCTTAGCCGGGACAGGGAACTACGAGCAGTACTTC. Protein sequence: CASSLAGTGNYEQYF.

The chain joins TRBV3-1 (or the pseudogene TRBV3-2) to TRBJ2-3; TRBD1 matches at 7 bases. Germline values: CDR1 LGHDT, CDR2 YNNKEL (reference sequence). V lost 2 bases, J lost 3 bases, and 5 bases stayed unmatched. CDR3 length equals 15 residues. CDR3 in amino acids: CASSQNRGRTDTQYF. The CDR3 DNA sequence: TGTGCCAGCAGCCAAAACAGGGGTCGGACAGATACGCAGTATTTT.

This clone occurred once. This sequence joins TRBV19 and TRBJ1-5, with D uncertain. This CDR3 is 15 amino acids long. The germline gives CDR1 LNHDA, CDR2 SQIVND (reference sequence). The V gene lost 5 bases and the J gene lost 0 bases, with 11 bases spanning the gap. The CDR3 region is CASSGGSNSNQPQHF. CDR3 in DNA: TGTGCCAGTAGTGGTGGGAGTAATAGCAATCAGCCCCAGCATTTT. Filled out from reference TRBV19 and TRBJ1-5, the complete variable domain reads DGGITQSPKYLFRKEGQNVTLSCEQNLNHDAMYWYRQDPGQGLRLIYYSQIVNDFQKGDIAEGYSVSREKKESFPLTVTSAQKNPTAFYLCASSGGSNSNQPQHFGDGTRLSIL.

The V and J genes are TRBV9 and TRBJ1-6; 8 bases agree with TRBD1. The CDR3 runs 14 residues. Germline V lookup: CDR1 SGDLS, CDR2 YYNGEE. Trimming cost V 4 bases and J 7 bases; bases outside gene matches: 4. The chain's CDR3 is CASSSRQGNSPLHF. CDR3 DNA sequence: TGTGCCAGCAGCTCCAGACAGGGGAATTCACCCCTCCACTTT.

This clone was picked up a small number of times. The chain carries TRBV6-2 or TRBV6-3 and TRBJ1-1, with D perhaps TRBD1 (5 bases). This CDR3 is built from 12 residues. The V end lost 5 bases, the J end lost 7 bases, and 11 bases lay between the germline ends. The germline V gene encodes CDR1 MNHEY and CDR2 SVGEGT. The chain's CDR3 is CASSRGHLEAFF. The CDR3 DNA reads TGTGCCAGCAGTCGCGGACACCTTGAAGCTTTCTTT.

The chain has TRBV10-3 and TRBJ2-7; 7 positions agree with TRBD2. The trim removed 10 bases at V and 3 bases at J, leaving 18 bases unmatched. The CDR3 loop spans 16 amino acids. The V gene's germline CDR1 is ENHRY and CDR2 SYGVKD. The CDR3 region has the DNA TGTGCCACCTCAAGTGGGAGGGCCGGTGGGAGCTACGAGCAGTACTTC. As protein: CATSSGRAGGSYEQYF.

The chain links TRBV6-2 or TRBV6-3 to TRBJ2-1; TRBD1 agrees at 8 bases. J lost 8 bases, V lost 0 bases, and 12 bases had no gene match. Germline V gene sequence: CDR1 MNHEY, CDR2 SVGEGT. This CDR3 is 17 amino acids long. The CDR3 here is CASSYSVQDRVWDEQFF. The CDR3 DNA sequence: TGTGCCAGCAGTTACTCTGTCCAGGACAGGGTCTGGGATGAGCAGTTCTTC.

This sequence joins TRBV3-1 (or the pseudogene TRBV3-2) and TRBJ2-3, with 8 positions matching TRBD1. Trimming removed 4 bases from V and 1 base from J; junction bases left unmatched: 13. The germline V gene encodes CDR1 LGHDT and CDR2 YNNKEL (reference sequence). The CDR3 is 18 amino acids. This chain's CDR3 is CASSPLYVDRGRTDTQYF. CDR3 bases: TGTGCCAGCAGCCCCTTGTATGTCGACAGGGGACGCACAGATACGCAGTATTTT.

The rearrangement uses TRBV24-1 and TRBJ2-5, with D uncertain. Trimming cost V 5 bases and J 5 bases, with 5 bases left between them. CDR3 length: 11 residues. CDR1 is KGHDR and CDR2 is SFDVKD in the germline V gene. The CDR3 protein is CATSAGETQYF. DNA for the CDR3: TGTGCCACCAGTGCCGGGGAGACCCAGTACTTC.

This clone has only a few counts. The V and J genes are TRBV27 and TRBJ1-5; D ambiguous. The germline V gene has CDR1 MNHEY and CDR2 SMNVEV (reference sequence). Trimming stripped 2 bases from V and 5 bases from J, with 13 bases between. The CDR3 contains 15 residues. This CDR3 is CASSLGGVGYQPQHF. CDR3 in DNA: TGTGCCAGCAGTTTAGGCGGGGTCGGGTATCAGCCCCAGCATTTT.

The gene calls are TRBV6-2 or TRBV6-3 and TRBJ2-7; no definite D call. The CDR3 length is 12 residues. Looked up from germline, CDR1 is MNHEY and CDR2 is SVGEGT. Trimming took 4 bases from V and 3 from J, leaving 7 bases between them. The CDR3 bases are TGTGCCAGCAGTTCCCTACTCTACGAGCAGTACTTC. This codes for CASSSLLYEQYF.

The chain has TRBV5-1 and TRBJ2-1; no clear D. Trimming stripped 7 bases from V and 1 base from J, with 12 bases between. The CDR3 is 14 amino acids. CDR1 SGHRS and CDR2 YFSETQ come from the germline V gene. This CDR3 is CASRKPGSYNEQFF. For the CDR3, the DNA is TGCGCCAGCCGTAAGCCAGGTTCCTACAATGAGCAGTTCTTC.

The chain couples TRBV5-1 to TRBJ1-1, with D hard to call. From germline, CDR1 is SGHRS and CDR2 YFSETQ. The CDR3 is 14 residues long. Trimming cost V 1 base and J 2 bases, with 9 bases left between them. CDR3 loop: CASSLYVSNTEAFF. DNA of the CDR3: TGCGCCAGCAGCTTGTATGTCAGTAACACTGAAGCTTTCTTT.

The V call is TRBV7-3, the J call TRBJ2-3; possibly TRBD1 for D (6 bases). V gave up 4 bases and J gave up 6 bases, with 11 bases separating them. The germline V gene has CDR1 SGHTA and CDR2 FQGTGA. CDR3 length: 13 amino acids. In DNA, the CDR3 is TGTGCCAGCAGCTACCCCCAGGGGGATACGCAGTATTTT. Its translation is CASSYPQGDTQYF.